A single sample is the source of the 23 T cell receptor beta chains below, sequenced in a study of Ad26.COV2.S vaccination and SARS-CoV-2 variants. Profiling relied on immunoSEQ multiplex PCR, and the TCRdb table lists in-frame clones only, not all of them. Among roughly 680,000 clones listed, 70% to 90% were seen once. The treatment is: roughly 18 received Ad26.COV2.S at low or high dose, single or two shots; several received placebo; per-sample allocation not given. The investigators took samples on day 63 after the first vaccine or placebo injection. The sample in question was peripheral blood, obtained in a trial of Ad26.COV2.S vaccine versus placebo. The receptors shown here come from a person aged 18-65 years who received the Ad26.COV2.S COVID-19 vaccine or a placebo.

This chain's CDR3 is CAWPHGQGGNEQFF. The CDR3 coding sequence is TGTGCCTGGCCCCACGGACAGGGTGGGAATGAGCAGTTCTTC. The chain employs TRBV30 and TRBJ2-1; TRBD1 matches at 8 bases. J gave up 7 bases and V 5 bases, and 10 bases lay outside the gene matches. CDR1 and CDR2 from the germline V gene are GTSNPN and SVGIG (reference sequence). The length of the CDR3 is 14 residues.

The gene calls are TRBV27 and TRBJ1-2, with TRBD1 as a possible D gene (5 bases). The germline V and J ends were trimmed by 5 bases and 6 bases, with 16 bases remaining between them. CDR3 length: 14 residues. Germline lookup yields CDR1 MNHEY and CDR2 SMNVEV (reference sequence). Here the CDR3 DNA reads TGTGCCAGCAGTGCGACAGCCGGGAGACATGGCTACACCTTC. This encodes CASSATAGRHGYTF.

The V and J genes are TRBV24-1 and TRBJ2-2; the match to TRBD1 covers 7 bases. The CDR3 has 15 residues. V shed 4 bases, J shed 3 bases, and the junction held 4 bases outside the gene matches. Looked up from germline, CDR1 is KGHDR and CDR2 is SFDVKD. The CDR3 bases are TGTGCCACCAGTGACTTGGGGACAGACACCGGGGAGCTGTTTTTT. Protein: CATSDLGTDTGELFF.

The chain's CDR3 is CASSFLAGGPGEQYF. DNA of the CDR3: TGTGCCAGCAGCTTTTTAGCGGGAGGGCCGGGCGAGCAGTACTTC. The chain is built from TRBV14 and TRBJ2-7; TRBD2 agrees at 11 bases. This CDR3 has 15 amino acids. The V gene end was trimmed by 5 bases and the J gene end by 6 bases; junction bases not matched to a gene: 9. Germline values: CDR1 SGHDN, CDR2 FVKESK.

V usage is TRBV28 and J usage is TRBJ1-2, with D perhaps matching TRBD1 (5 bases). Deletions cut 6 bases from V and 0 bases from J, with 8 bases between. The germline V gene has CDR1 MDHEN and CDR2 SYDVKM. The CDR3 has 13 amino acids. Here the CDR3 DNA reads TGTGCCAGCAGCACGACAGCTAACTATGGCTACACCTTC. The encoded protein is CASSTTANYGYTF.

The CDR3 loop reads CASRATANYGYTF. In DNA form, the CDR3 reads TGTGCCAGCAGGGCGACGGCCAACTATGGCTACACCTTC. V and J are TRBV6-5 and TRBJ1-2; D is ambiguous. Trimming pared 6 bases from V and 2 bases from J, leaving 10 bases between. CDR1 MNHEY and CDR2 SVGAGI come from the germline V gene. The CDR3 length is 13 residues.

This rearrangement joins TRBV19 to TRBJ2-7; D remains unclear. V was trimmed by 1 base and J by 7 bases, leaving 14 bases between them. Germline CDR1 is LNHDA and CDR2 is SQIVND (reference sequence). The CDR3 is 14 residues long. CDR3 loop: CASSIGGSVREQYF. The CDR3 bases are TGTGCCAGTAGTATAGGCGGCTCCGTAAGGGAGCAGTACTTC.

The chain combines TRBV4-3 with TRBJ2-5, with D unresolved. V lost 0 bases and J 5 bases, leaving 10 bases between the germline ends. This CDR3 has 14 residues. Germline values: CDR1 LGHNA, CDR2 YSLEER. CDR3 amino acids: CASSQDVGFETQYF. CDR3 coding DNA: TGCGCCAGCAGCCAAGATGTGGGCTTCGAGACCCAGTACTTC.

On this clone: The sample holds other DNA sequences that translate to the same CDR3. The chain carries TRBV6-5 and TRBJ1-1; 10 positions match TRBD1. CDR1 is MNHEY and CDR2 is SVGAGI in the germline V gene. V was pared by 6 bases and J by 2 bases, with 3 bases of the junction left unmatched. CDR3 length equals 14 residues. The CDR3 nucleotides are TGTGCCAGCAGCCGGGACAGGGGAAACACTGAAGCTTTCTTT. This gives the protein CASSRDRGNTEAFF.

The rearrangement links TRBV10-1 to TRBJ2-4, with TRBD1 identical over 7 bases. From germline, CDR1 is WNHNN and CDR2 SYGVQD (reference sequence). The CDR3 extends over 14 amino acids. Germline trimming cut 6 bases from V and 3 bases from J; bases unmatched to any gene: 5. DNA for the CDR3: TGCGCCAGCAGGGGGACAGCGAGCAAAAACATTCAGTACTTC. Its protein product is CASRGTASKNIQYF.

Ten or more counts support this clone. V usage is TRBV30 and J usage is TRBJ1-6; 7 nucleotides match TRBD1. The J segment lost 0 bases and the V segment lost 6 bases, leaving 5 bases of the junction unmatched. The CDR3 loop spans 15 amino acids. Germline-derived CDR1 and CDR2 are GTSNPN and SVGIG (reference sequence). The CDR3 spells CACKQGSSYNSPLHF. The CDR3 DNA is TGTGCCTGTAAACAGGGGAGCTCCTATAATTCACCCCTCCACTTT.

The chain combines TRBV11-2 with TRBJ1-1, with 8 bases that match TRBD1. The CDR3 is 14 residues long. V shed 4 bases and J 3 bases; nucleotides not matched to a gene: 4. The germline V gene encodes CDR1 SGHAT and CDR2 FQNNGV. CDR3 in amino acids: CASSSGQGDTEAFF. For the CDR3, the DNA is TGTGCCAGCAGCTCTGGACAGGGAGACACTGAAGCTTTCTTT.

This clone was detected once. Other DNA variants within this sample encode the same CDR3. The chain is built from TRBV18 and TRBJ1-1, with a tentative D call TRBD1 (6 bases). Germline V CDR1 and CDR2: KGHSH, LQKENI. The CDR3 is 13 amino acids. The V end was cut by 6 bases, the J end by 1 base, with 9 bases between. CDR3 DNA: TGTGCCAGCTCGCCGACAGGGAACACTGAAGCTTTCTTT. This gives the protein CASSPTGNTEAFF.

The table lists this clone with a few counts. The V and J genes are TRBV12-5 and TRBJ1-2, with unresolved D. In germline, CDR1 is LGHNT, CDR2 FRNRAP. V lost 7 bases to trimming and J lost 8 bases, with 14 bases between them. This CDR3 region has 12 residues. CDR3 bases: TGTGCTAGTGCCCGAGAGTGGTCCGGCTACACCTTC. Amino acid sequence: CASAREWSGYTF.

Notes on this clone: Different DNA sequences within this sample yield the same CDR3. This chain joins TRBV9 and TRBJ2-2; D remains ambiguous. V lost 0 bases, J lost 3 bases, and 3 bases lay in between. The CDR3 has 13 residues. Germline values: CDR1 SGDLS, CDR2 YYNGEE. CDR3 loop: CASSVADTGELFF. The CDR3 nucleotides are TGTGCCAGCAGCGTAGCGGACACCGGGGAGCTGTTTTTT.

V is TRBV7-3 and J is TRBJ1-1; a possible D gene is TRBD1 (5 bases). Germline lookup yields CDR1 SGHTA and CDR2 FQGTGA. V was shortened by 5 bases and J by 1 base, with 8 bases between the two germline ends. There are 13 residues in the CDR3. In nucleotides, the CDR3 is TGTGCCAGCAGCCGTGACAGGAACACTGAAGCTTTCTTT. Translating gives CASSRDRNTEAFF.

The chain recombines TRBV5-1 with TRBJ1-6, with D perhaps TRBD1 (5 bases). The germline gives CDR1 SGHRS, CDR2 YFSETQ. There are 16 residues in the CDR3. The V gene lost 8 bases and the J gene lost 5 bases, with 20 bases spanning the gap. The CDR3 loop reads CASSTAGPENNSPLHF. The CDR3 coding sequence is TGCGCCAGTAGTACTGCGGGGCCGGAGAATAATTCACCCCTCCACTTT.

The table lists this clone with a count of one. Within the sample, other DNA sequences also encode this same CDR3. The chain combines TRBV5-1 with TRBJ1-2; 7 bases are shared with TRBD1. The CDR3 has 14 amino acids. J gave up 0 bases and V 2 bases, and 1 base lay outside the gene matches. Per the germline V gene, CDR1 is SGHRS and CDR2 is YFSETQ. In DNA form, the CDR3 reads TGCGCCAGCAGCTTTACAGGGGCTAACTATGGCTACACCTTC. Encoded protein: CASSFTGANYGYTF.

Written as DNA, the CDR3 is TGTGCCATCAGCACCACAGGACGTAGGGAAGCTTTCTTT. It encodes CAISTTGRREAFF. The chain has TRBV10-3 and TRBJ1-1; D perhaps matches TRBD1 (5 bases). CDR1 ENHRY and CDR2 SYGVKD come from the germline V gene. Trimming removed 6 bases at V and 8 bases at J, with 16 bases between. This CDR3 is built from 13 residues.

Details on this clone: A much larger clone lies a single base off, so this may be a read error. The same CDR3 arises from other DNA sequences in this sample as well. The chain joins TRBV7-3 to TRBJ1-1; possibly TRBD1 for D (5 bases). Trimming removed 2 bases at V and 1 base at J, with 5 bases between. Germline assignment: CDR1 SGHTA and CDR2 FQGTGA. This CDR3 has 13 amino acids. The CDR3 spells CASSLQGNTEAFF. The CDR3 nucleotides read TGTGCCAGCAGCTTACAGGGGAACACTGAAGCTTTCTTT.

The chain couples TRBV24-1 to TRBJ2-2; D is unclear. The CDR3 is 12 amino acids. V shed 1 base and J shed 6 bases, with 2 bases lying between them. The germline V gene has CDR1 KGHDR and CDR2 SFDVKD. The CDR3 loop is CATSDFAGELFF. CDR3 bases: TGTGCCACCAGTGATTTTGCCGGGGAGCTGTTTTTT.

The chain employs TRBV11-2 and TRBJ2-3, with no clear D. Germline V gene lookup returns CDR1 SGHAT and CDR2 FQNNGV. V was cut by 1 base and J by 2 bases, with 10 bases left in between. The CDR3 contains 15 residues. DNA for the CDR3: TGTGCCAGCAGCTTAGTCGGGTTAATCACAGATACGCAGTATTTT. Residues: CASSLVGLITDTQYF. The entire variable domain, with the rest obtained from reference TRBV11-2 and TRBJ2-3, is as follows: EAGVAQSPRYKIIEKRQSVAFWCNPISGHATLYWYQQILGQGPKLLIQFQNNGVVDDSQLPKDRFSAERLKGVDSTLKIQPAKLEDSAVYLCASSLVGLITDTQYFGPGTRLTVL.

This clone has a single count. This sequence joins TRBV5-1 and TRBJ2-1; TRBD2 aligns across 8 bases. Losses at the gene ends were 7 bases for V and 4 bases for J; bases not matched to a gene: 10. The germline CDR1 and CDR2 sequences are SGHRS and YFSETQ. The CDR3 runs 15 residues. The CDR3 region has the DNA TGCGCCAGCTACACGACGGGAGGGGGATACAATGAGCAGTTCTTC. It is translated as CASYTTGGGYNEQFF. The whole variable domain, remainder taken from reference TRBV5-1 and TRBJ2-1, is KAGVTQTPRYLIKTRGQQVTLSCSPISGHRSVSWYQQTPGQGLQFLFEYFSETQRNKGNFPGRFSGRQFSNSRSEMNVSTLELGDSALYLCASYTTGGGYNEQFFGPGTRLTVL.